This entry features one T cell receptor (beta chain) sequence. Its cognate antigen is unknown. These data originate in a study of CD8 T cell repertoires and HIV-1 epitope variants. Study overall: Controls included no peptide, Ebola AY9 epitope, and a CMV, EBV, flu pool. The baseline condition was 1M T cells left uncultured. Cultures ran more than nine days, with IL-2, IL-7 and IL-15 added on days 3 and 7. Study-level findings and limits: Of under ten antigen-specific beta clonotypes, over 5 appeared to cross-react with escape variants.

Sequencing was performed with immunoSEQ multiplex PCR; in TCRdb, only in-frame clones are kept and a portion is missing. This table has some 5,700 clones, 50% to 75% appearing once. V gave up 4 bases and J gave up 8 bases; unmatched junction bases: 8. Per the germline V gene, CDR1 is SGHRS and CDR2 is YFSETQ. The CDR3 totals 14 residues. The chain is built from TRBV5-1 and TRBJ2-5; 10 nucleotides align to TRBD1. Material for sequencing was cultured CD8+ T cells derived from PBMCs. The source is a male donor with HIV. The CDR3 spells CASSLGTGESTQYF. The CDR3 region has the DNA TGCGCCAGCAGCCTTGGGACAGGGGAAAGCACCCAGTACTTC.